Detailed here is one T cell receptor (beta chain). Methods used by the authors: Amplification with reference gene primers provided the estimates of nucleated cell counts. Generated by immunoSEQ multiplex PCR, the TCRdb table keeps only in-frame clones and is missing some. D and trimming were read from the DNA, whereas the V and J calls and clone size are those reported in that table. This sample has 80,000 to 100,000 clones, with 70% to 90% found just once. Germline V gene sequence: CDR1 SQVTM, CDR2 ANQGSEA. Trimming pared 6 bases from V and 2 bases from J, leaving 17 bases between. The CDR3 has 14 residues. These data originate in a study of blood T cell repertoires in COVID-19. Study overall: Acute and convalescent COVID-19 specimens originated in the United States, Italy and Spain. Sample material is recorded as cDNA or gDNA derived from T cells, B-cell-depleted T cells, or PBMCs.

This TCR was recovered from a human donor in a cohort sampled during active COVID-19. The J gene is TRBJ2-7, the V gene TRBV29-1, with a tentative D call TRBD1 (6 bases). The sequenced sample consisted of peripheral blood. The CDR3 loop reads CSVRTQAGAYEQYF. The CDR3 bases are TGCAGCGTCCGCACGCAGGCAGGGGCCTACGAGCAGTACTTC.